The table lists the clone carrying this T cell receptor beta chain with a count of one. Original analysis: Nucleated cell number was recorded as an estimate derived from reference gene primer amplification. Profiling relied on immunoSEQ multiplex PCR, and the TCRdb table lists in-frame clones only, not all of them. The V and J calls and clone size come from that table; D and trimming were worked out from the DNA. The table shows roughly 340,000 clones, with 75% to 90% occurring only once. These data are taken from a study of blood T cell repertoires in COVID-19. Whole-study context: Some COVID-19 samples were acute and others convalescent; all came from the United States, Italy and Spain.

Participant reports of clinical history set cohort assignment. Two negative PCRs, clearance, or symptom resolution were required of recovered Cohort 3 donors. CDR3 size: 12 residues. CDR1 and CDR2 from the germline V gene are SGHDN and FVKESK. The germline V and J ends were trimmed by 3 bases and 3 bases, with 5 bases remaining between them. Sequencing was performed on PBMCs or T cells enriched from blood (not recorded which). The V call is TRBV14, the J call TRBJ2-5; D is undetermined. The source is a man between 18 and 29 years old who had recovered from COVID-19. For the CDR3, the DNA is TGTGCCAGCAGCCACCAAAAAGAGACCCAGTACTTC. Residues: CASSHQKETQYF.